What follows are 10 T cell receptor beta chains derived from one specimen sequenced in a study of low-dose radiotherapy and immunotherapy resistance in tumors. Priming of first-strand cDNA relied on TRAV- and TRBV-specific primers (covering alpha and beta chains). A constant-region primer paired with the V-primer adapter amplified TCRs over approximately 18 PCR cycles. TCRdb called the reads again in MiXCR, with one record for every CDR3 protein. The repertoire consists of some 85,000 distinct CDR3 sequences, with under 20% occurring once and the leading ten covering less than 6%. Regarding time point: before trial treatment. Source: PBMCs, taken before treatment. Every receptor here comes from a male donor with prostate cancer.

As concerns this clonotype: Given a much more abundant clone one base away, this may be a read error. The J gene is TRBJ1-1, the V gene TRBV7-2, with a weak D call TRBD1 (6 bases). The CDR3 extends over 14 amino acids. The V gene's germline CDR1 is SGHTA and CDR2 FQGNSA. The CDR3: CASSAYPRGVEALF. The CDR3 nucleotides read TGTGCCAGCAGCGCCTACCCAAGGGGGGTTGAAGCTCTCTTT.

This clonotype was counted many times. This chain connects TRBV29-1 to TRBJ1-1; 7 nucleotides match TRBD1. The CDR3 sequence is 13 residues long. The germline gives CDR1 SQVTM, CDR2 ANQGSEA. Trimming took 7 bases from V and 6 from J; bases not matched to a gene: 11. The CDR3 coding sequence is TGCAGCGCCCACGGACAGGCGCTAGCTGAAGCTTTCTTT. Translated, it gives CSAHGQALAEAFF.

This clonotype was seen many times. The genes are TRBV28 and TRBJ2-1; no definite D call. The germline CDR1 and CDR2 sequences are MDHEN and SYDVKM. The CDR3 extends over 11 amino acids. V was pared by 7 bases and J by 5 bases, with 6 bases between. The CDR3 nucleotides read TGTGCCAGCACCATCGACAATGAGCAGTTCTTC. Protein sequence: CASTIDNEQFF.

This clonotype was observed many times. The genes are TRBV6-6 and TRBJ2-3; 10 nucleotides line up with TRBD2. The CDR3 totals 18 residues. Germline V gene sequence: CDR1 MNHNY, CDR2 SVGAGI (reference sequence). The V segment lost 6 bases and the J segment 2 bases; nucleotides outside the gene matches: 14. DNA for the CDR3: TGTGCCAGCAGCGGGCGGCGGGAGGGACTAGCGTTCACAGATACGCAGTATTTT. It is translated as CASSGRREGLAFTDTQYF.

The chain has TRBV3-1 and TRBJ2-1; 9 bases map to TRBD1. Germline V lookup: CDR1 LGHDT, CDR2 YNNKEL (reference sequence). V lost 2 bases and J lost 9; bases outside the gene matches: 5. The CDR3 contains 14 residues. CDR3 nucleotides: TGTGCCAGCAGCCAAAACAGGGGGCGCGGTGAGCAGTTCTTC. It yields the protein CASSQNRGRGEQFF.

This clonotype was counted many times. The chain has TRBV18 and TRBJ2-7; 7 positions agree with TRBD1. V dropped 5 bases and J dropped 3; count of bases not matched to a gene: 16. Germline CDR1 is KGHSH and CDR2 is LQKENI. CDR3 length: 17 amino acids. CDR3 loop: CASSDRDVLGSDYEQYF. For the CDR3, the DNA is TGTGCCAGCTCAGACAGGGACGTTCTTGGGAGTGACTACGAGCAGTACTTC.

In its sample, this clonotype was seen many times. CDR3 residues: CASAIGQGLHNEQFF. CDR3 in DNA: TGTGCCAGCGCCATTGGACAGGGGTTGCACAATGAGCAGTTCTTC. The chain combines TRBV27 with TRBJ2-1, with 9 bases aligning to TRBD1. Trimming removed 8 bases from V and 5 bases from J; junction bases left unmatched: 10. The CDR3 extends over 15 amino acids. The germline gives CDR1 MNHEY, CDR2 SMNVEV (reference sequence).

Ten or more counts support this clonotype. The CDR3 region is CSARVAGSGGTDTQYF. The CDR3 nucleotides read TGCAGTGCTAGGGTCGCTGGTAGCGGGGGCACAGATACGCAGTATTTT. This sequence joins TRBV20-1 and TRBJ2-3; TRBD2 matches at 8 bases. This CDR3 contains 16 residues. Germline V CDR1 and CDR2: DFQATT, SNEGSKA (reference sequence). V gave up 3 bases and J gave up 1 base; unmatched junction bases: 9.

In this sample, this clonotype turned up a few times. This chain joins TRBV5-1 and TRBJ2-3; D gene uncertain. The V gene lost 3 bases and the J gene lost 5 bases, with 7 bases spanning the gap. CDR3 length: 12 residues. Germline CDR1 SGHRS, CDR2 YFSETQ. The CDR3 sequence: CASSYSVDTQYF. In DNA form, the CDR3 reads TGCGCCAGCAGCTACTCGGTAGATACGCAGTATTTT. Full variable domain (remainder filled in from reference TRBV5-1 and TRBJ2-3): KAGVTQTPRYLIKTRGQQVTLSCSPISGHRSVSWYQQTPGQGLQFLFEYFSETQRNKGNFPGRFSGRQFSNSRSEMNVSTLELGDSALYLCASSYSVDTQYFGPGTRLTVL.

In this sample, this clonotype turned up many times. The rearrangement uses TRBV20-1 and TRBJ1-1; D remains ambiguous. The CDR3 length is 14 residues. Germline CDR1 DFQATT, CDR2 SNEGSKA (reference sequence). V lost 1 base, J lost 0 bases, and 9 bases lay in between. CDR3 region: CSARGSSLNTEAFF. The CDR3 DNA is TGCAGTGCTAGAGGGTCCAGCTTGAACACTGAAGCTTTCTTT.